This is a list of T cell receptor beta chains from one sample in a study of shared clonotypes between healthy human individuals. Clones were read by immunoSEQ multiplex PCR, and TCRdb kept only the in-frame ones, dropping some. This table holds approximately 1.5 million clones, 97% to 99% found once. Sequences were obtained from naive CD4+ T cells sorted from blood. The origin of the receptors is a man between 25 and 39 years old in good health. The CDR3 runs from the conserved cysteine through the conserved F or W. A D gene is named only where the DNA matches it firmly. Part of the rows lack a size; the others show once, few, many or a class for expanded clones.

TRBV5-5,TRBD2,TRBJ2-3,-,TGTGCCAGCAGTTCGAGTTGGGGAGGGGATACGCAGTATTTT,CASSSSWGGDTQYF
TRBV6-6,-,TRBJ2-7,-,TGTGCCAGCAGTCAAAGCTACGAGCAGTACTTC,CASSQSYEQYF
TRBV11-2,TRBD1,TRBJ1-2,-,TGTGCCAGCAGAAGTCGACCCGGGACAGCTCAAACCGGATTCTACACCTTC,CASRSRPGTAQTGFYTF
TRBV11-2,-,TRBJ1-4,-,TGTGCCAGCAGCTTAAGGTTGTTAACAGCCTCTAATGAAAAACTGTTTTTT,CASSLRLLTASNEKLFF
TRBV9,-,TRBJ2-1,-,TGTGCCAGCACGACGACAACCGACACTGAGCAGTTCTTC,CASTTTTDTEQFF
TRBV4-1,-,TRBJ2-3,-,TGCGCCAGCAGCCAAGATTTGCCAGATACGCAGTATTTT,CASSQDLPDTQYF
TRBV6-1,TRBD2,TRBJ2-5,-,TGTGCCAGCAGGGAAGGACTAGTTGAGCCCCAGTACTTC,CASREGLVEPQYF
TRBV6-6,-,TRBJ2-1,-,TGTGCCAGCAGGCCGGACGCTCCCCTCTACAATGAGCAGTTCTTC,CASRPDAPLYNEQFF
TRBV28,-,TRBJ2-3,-,TGTGCCAGCACCCCGGGGTTGTTGGATACGCAGTATTTT,CASTPGLLDTQYF
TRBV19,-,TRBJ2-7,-,TGTGCCAGTAGTATGGCTTTATCTGGCTACGAGCAGTACTTC,CASSMALSGYEQYF
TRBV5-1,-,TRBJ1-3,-,TGCGCCAGCAGCTTGGAAGGACCTTCCTCTGGAAACACCATATATTTT,CASSLEGPSSGNTIYF
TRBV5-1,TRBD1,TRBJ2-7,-,TGCGCCAGCAGCTTGGCTAGGGGGCTCAGGGACTACGAGCAGTACTTC,CASSLARGLRDYEQYF
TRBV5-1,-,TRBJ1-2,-,TGCGCCAGCAGCTTGGACAGGGAGAACTATGGCTACACCTTC,CASSLDRENYGYTF
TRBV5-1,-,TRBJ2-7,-,TGCGCCAGCAGAGTCGAGGGGCCCGAGCAGTACTTC,CASRVEGPEQYF
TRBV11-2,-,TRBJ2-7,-,TGTGCCAGCAGCCCGCGGGGCGAGCAGTACTTC,CASSPRGEQYF
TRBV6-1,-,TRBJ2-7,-,TGTGCCAGCAGTGAACCAGGGGGAGGGTCCGGCTACGAGCAGTACTTC,CASSEPGGGSGYEQYF
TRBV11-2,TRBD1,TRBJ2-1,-,TGTGCCAGCAGCTTAACAGGGGCCTACAATGAGCAGTTCTTC,CASSLTGAYNEQFF
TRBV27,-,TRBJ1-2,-,TGTGCCAGCAGTCGTGTGGACGGATATGGCTACACCTTC,CASSRVDGYGYTF
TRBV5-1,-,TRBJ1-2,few,TGCGCCAGCAGCGTCGGGACGAACTATGGCTACACCTTC,CASSVGTNYGYTF
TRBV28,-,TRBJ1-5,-,TGTGCCAGCAGTTTAGGCCGGAGAGGCGATCAGCCCCAGCATTTT,CASSLGRRGDQPQHF
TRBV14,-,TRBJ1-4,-,TGTGCCAGCAGCAGACACGGGACTGAAAAACTGTTTTTT,CASSRHGTEKLFF
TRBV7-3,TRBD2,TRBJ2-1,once,TGTGCCAGCAGCTTAGGGGCGGGAGCCTACAATGAGCAGTTCTTC,CASSLGAGAYNEQFF
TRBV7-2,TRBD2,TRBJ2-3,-,TGTGCCAGCAGCTTAACGGCGGGAGTGCGGGCAGATACGCAGTATTTT,CASSLTAGVRADTQYF
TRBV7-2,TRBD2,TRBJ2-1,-,TGTGCCAGCAGCTTTCTCTGGCTAGCGGAGAATGAGCAGTTCTTC,CASSFLWLAENEQFF
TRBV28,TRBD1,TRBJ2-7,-,TGTGCCAGCAGGGGGACAGGGAGATACGAGCAGTACTTC,CASRGTGRYEQYF
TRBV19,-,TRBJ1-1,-,TGTGCCAGTAGCCTTGAGAGGAACACTGAAGCTTTCTTT,CASSLERNTEAFF
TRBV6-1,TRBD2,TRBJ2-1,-,TGTGCCAGCAGTGAATCCAGCGGGAGGTTCAATGAGCAGTTCTTC,CASSESSGRFNEQFF
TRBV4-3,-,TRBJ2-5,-,TGCGCCAGCAGCCAAGATCGCCAGGGGTGGCAAGAGACCCAGTACTTC,CASSQDRQGWQETQYF
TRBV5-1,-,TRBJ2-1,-,TGCGCCAGCAGCTTGGGGCAGGGAAACAATGAGCAGTTCTTC,CASSLGQGNNEQFF
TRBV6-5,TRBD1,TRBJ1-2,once,TGTGCCAGCAGTTCACCCCGACAGGGGGCTAACTATGGCTACACCTTC,CASSSPRQGANYGYTF
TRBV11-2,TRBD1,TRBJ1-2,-,TGTGCCAGCAGCTTACGGCCCCTCACAGGGGCGGACGGTGGCTACACCTTC,CASSLRPLTGADGGYTF
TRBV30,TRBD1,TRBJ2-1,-,TGTGCCTGGAACGCTGGGACAGGACCTTACAATGAGCAGTTCTTC,CAWNAGTGPYNEQFF
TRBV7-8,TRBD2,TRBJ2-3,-,TGTGCCAGCAGCGCCCAGGGACTAGCGGGCACAGATACGCAGTATTTT,CASSAQGLAGTDTQYF
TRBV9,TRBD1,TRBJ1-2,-,TGTGCCAGCAGCTTCCGGACAGGGAACTATGGCTACACCTTC,CASSFRTGNYGYTF
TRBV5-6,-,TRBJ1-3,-,TGTGCCAGCAGCGGACTGCAGGGGTTCTTGGGAAACACCATATATTTT,CASSGLQGFLGNTIYF
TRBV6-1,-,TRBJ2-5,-,TGTGCCAGCAGTGTGGGGGGGCGGGAGACCCAGTACTTC,CASSVGGRETQYF
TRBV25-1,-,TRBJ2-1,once,TGTGCCAGCAGTGAATCCAGCGGATTGTACAATGAGCAGTTCTTC,CASSESSGLYNEQFF
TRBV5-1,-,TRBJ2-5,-,TGCGCCAGCCGCGATTTGGAGACCCAGTACTTC,CASRDLETQYF
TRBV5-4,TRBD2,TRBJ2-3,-,TGTGCCAGCAGCGCAGCGACTAGCGGTTCCACAGATACGCAGTATTTT,CASSAATSGSTDTQYF
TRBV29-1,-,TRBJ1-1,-,TGCAGCGTTGGGAGCAGCACTGAAGCTTTCTTT,CSVGSSTEAFF
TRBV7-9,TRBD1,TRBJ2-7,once,TGTGCCAGCAGCCATTCGGACAGGGACTACGAGCAGTACTTC,CASSHSDRDYEQYF
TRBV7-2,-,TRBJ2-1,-,TGTGCCAGCAGCTTAGCCCTGCAGGGGTTCTACAATGAGCAGTTCTTC,CASSLALQGFYNEQFF